A selection of T cell receptor beta chains follows, all from one sample in a study of T cell clonotyping in hematopoietic cell transplantation. Here immunoSEQ multiplex PCR was the method, and the copy in TCRdb shows in-frame clones only, minus some. Altogether approximately 42,000 clones are present, about 95% being singletons, with the ten largest covering approximately 1%. The sequenced sample consisted of peripheral blood mononuclear cells. The origin of the receptors is a man under 40 in good health. Some clones in this sample may be carry-over from other donors' samples. Each CDR3 is given with its conserved first and last residue. The D gene is left open where the match is weak. Clone size is not always given. Where it is, it says once, few, many or a class for expanded clones.

v_gene,abundance,d_gene,j_gene,CDR3nt,CDR3aa
TRBV9,.,.,TRBJ2-7,TGTGCCAGCAGCCCCCAAGTGGGGGCGGCCTACGAGCAGTACTTC,CASSPQVGAAYEQYF
TRBV25-1,.,.,TRBJ1-3,TGTGCCAGCAGTAACCTAGGTGGAAACACCATATATTTT,CASSNLGGNTIYF
TRBV7-2,.,TRBD2,TRBJ2-7,TGTGCCAGCAGCCCTACTAGCGGGGGGGCTTACGAGCAGTACTTC,CASSPTSGGAYEQYF
TRBV4-1,.,TRBD1,TRBJ2-3,TGCGCCAGCAGCCAAGAGGCGACAGGGGGTACGCAGTATTTT,CASSQEATGGTQYF
TRBV9,.,.,TRBJ1-1,TGTGCCAGCAGCGTAACGGACGGGAACACTGAAGCTTTCTTT,CASSVTDGNTEAFF
TRBV19,.,.,TRBJ2-2,TGTGCCACTATACGAACAGGGTCCACCGGGGAGCTGTTTTTT,CATIRTGSTGELFF
TRBV30,.,TRBD1,TRBJ2-5,TGTGCCTGGAGTGTAAAGGGGGCTGGAGAGACCCAGTACTTC,CAWSVKGAGETQYF
TRBV2,.,TRBD1,TRBJ2-7,TGTGCCAGCAGTGAGTTCCCGGGACAGAACTACGAGCAGTACTTC,CASSEFPGQNYEQYF
TRBV6-5,.,.,TRBJ1-5,TGTGCCAGCTGGAAGGGGCGTAATCAGCCCCAGCATTTT,CASWKGRNQPQHF
TRBV18,.,.,TRBJ1-5,TGTGCCAGCTCGCCCCTTCTATCCCGGGGATACCAGCCCCAGCATTTT,CASSPLLSRGYQPQHF
TRBV9,.,.,TRBJ2-3,TGTGCCAGCAGCGTGAGAGGGCGGGTGGGGGAGGGCACAGATACGCAGTATTTT,CASSVRGRVGEGTDTQYF
TRBV7-3,.,.,TRBJ1-1,TGTGCCAGCAGCTCCCCCCCGGACACTGAAGCTTTCTTT,CASSSPPDTEAFF
TRBV27,once,TRBD1,TRBJ2-7,TGTGCCAGTCGACAGGGACGTATGGAGCAGTACTTC,CASRQGRMEQYF
TRBV19,.,TRBD1,TRBJ1-1,TGTGCCAGTAGTTCCCGGGACAGGGCCATGAACACTGAAGCTTTCTTT,CASSSRDRAMNTEAFF
TRBV6-6,.,.,TRBJ1-4,TGTGCCAGCAGTTACCGGGGAGGTGATGAAAAACTGTTTTTT,CASSYRGGDEKLFF
TRBV11-2,.,.,TRBJ2-2,TGTGCCAGCAGAATGGAAATGAACACCGGGGAGCTGTTTTTT,CASRMEMNTGELFF
TRBV5-4,.,.,TRBJ2-7,TGTGCCAGCAGCTTGGACAGACCCTCCTACGAGCAGTACTTC,CASSLDRPSYEQYF